Following are 17 T cell receptor beta chains from one sample sequenced in a study of blood T cell repertoires in COVID-19. This table comes from immunoSEQ multiplex PCR, and its TCRdb copy is limited to in-frame clones, with some not included. The table has about 220,000 clones, 82% seen once; the top ten hold roughly 5.1%. The sequencing input was peripheral blood. These receptors came from a woman aged 70-85 years with COVID-19, enrolled during active disease.

The rearrangement joins TRBV3-1 (or the pseudogene TRBV3-2) to TRBJ1-3; 7 positions match TRBD1. This CDR3 is 15 amino acids long. Germline CDR1 and CDR2: LGHDT and YNNKEL (reference sequence). Trimming removed 4 bases from V and 2 bases from J; junction bases left unmatched: 5. CDR3 sequence reads: CASSPRGNAGNTIYF. In DNA form, the CDR3 reads TGTGCCAGCAGCCCCAGGGGGAATGCTGGAAACACCATATATTTT.

This clone was detected once. The V call is TRBV7-2, the J call TRBJ2-1; D gene ambiguous. From germline, CDR1 is SGHTA and CDR2 FQGNSA. V lost 5 bases to trimming and J lost 6 bases, with 11 bases between them. This CDR3 is 13 amino acids long. The CDR3 nucleotides read TGTGCCAGCAGCCCCAGGCGCCTCAATGAGCAGTTCTTC. Protein product: CASSPRRLNEQFF.

V gene TRBV19 combines with J gene TRBJ1-2; possibly TRBD1 for D (5 bases). Germline CDR1 LNHDA, CDR2 SQIVND (reference sequence). The CDR3 covers 14 residues. Trimming shortened V by 3 bases and J by 6 bases, and 14 bases separated the two germline ends. The DNA of the CDR3 is TGTGCCAGTAGTATCCCCCCCCCAGGGAATGGCTACACCTTC. This translates into CASSIPPPGNGYTF.

V usage is TRBV12-5 and J usage is TRBJ1-1; 7 bases fit TRBD1. The CDR3 runs to 14 residues. After removal of 6 bases from V and 2 bases from J, the junction contained 6 bases not matched to a gene. Germline loops: CDR1 LGHNT, CDR2 FRNRAP. CDR3 coding DNA: TGTGCTAGTGGCTCCGGACAGGTAAACACTGAAGCTTTCTTT. Encoded protein: CASGSGQVNTEAFF.

Written as DNA, the CDR3 is TGCGCCAGCAGCGTGGAACAGAACACTGAAGCTTTCTTT. Translation gives CASSVEQNTEAFF. The chain has TRBV5-1 and TRBJ1-1; no clear D gene. Germline lookup yields CDR1 SGHRS and CDR2 YFSETQ. Between the trimmed V and J ends, which lost 4 bases and 1 base, there was a span of 8 bases. There are 13 residues in the CDR3. Full variable domain (missing parts from reference TRBV5-1 and TRBJ1-1): KAGVTQTPRYLIKTRGQQVTLSCSPISGHRSVSWYQQTPGQGLQFLFEYFSETQRNKGNFPGRFSGRQFSNSRSEMNVSTLELGDSALYLCASSVEQNTEAFFGQGTRLTVV.

This clone was recorded only once. The CDR3 protein is CASSPGQWSYGYTF. The CDR3 DNA follows: TGTGCCAGTAGTCCCGGACAGTGGAGCTATGGCTACACCTTC. The chain has TRBV19 and TRBJ1-2; perhaps TRBD1 as D (6 bases). CDR1 and CDR2 from the germline V gene are LNHDA and SQIVND (reference sequence). Trimming left V 5 bases short and J 4 bases short, with 14 bases between. This CDR3 spans 14 amino acids.

The chain joins TRBV11-2 to TRBJ1-5; D is uncertain. There are 14 residues in the CDR3. Trimming stripped 8 bases from V and 1 base from J, with 12 bases between. Germline CDR1 SGHAT, CDR2 FQNNGV. In DNA, the CDR3 is TGTGCCAGCTCTGAGTTTTCCAGCAATCAGCCCCAGCATTTT. Translated, it gives CASSEFSSNQPQHF.

This clone has a count of ten or more. The chain links TRBV7-2 to TRBJ2-2, with D hard to call. CDR1 is SGHTA and CDR2 is FQGNSA in the germline V gene. V lost 1 base to trimming and J lost 0 bases, with 6 bases between them. This CDR3 comprises 15 residues. The CDR3 loop is CASSLVATNTGELFF. The DNA for the CDR3 is TGTGCCAGCAGCTTAGTAGCTACGAACACCGGGGAGCTGTTTTTT.

This clone showed up just a few times. The chain carries TRBV14 and TRBJ1-4; D perhaps matches TRBD1 (6 bases). Per germline, CDR1 SGHDN and CDR2 FVKESK. The CDR3 sequence is 13 residues long. The ends were cut back, 3 bases at V and 12 bases at J, with 14 bases in the middle. The CDR3 nucleotides read TGTGCCAGCAGCCATCACAGGGCAGTTGAACTGTTTTTT. Its translation: CASSHHRAVELFF.

This CDR3 reads CASSLITDTQYF. The CDR3 DNA reads TGTGCCAGCAGCTTGATAACAGATACGCAGTATTTT. The rearrangement joins TRBV5-5 to TRBJ2-3; unclear D gene. V shed 1 base and J shed 3 bases, with 3 bases lying between them. The CDR3 sequence is 12 residues long. The germline V gene has CDR1 SGHKS and CDR2 YYEKEE (reference sequence). The full variable domain, completed using reference TRBV5-5 and TRBJ2-3, is DAGVTQSPTHLIKTRGQQVTLRCSPISGHKSVSWYQQVLGQGPQFIFQYYEKEERGRGNFPDRFSARQFPNYSSELNVNALLLGDSALYLCASSLITDTQYFGPGTRLTVL.

This clone was observed a handful of times. The chain employs TRBV11-2 and TRBJ1-5; D unclear. The CDR3 runs 17 residues. CDR1 is SGHAT, CDR2 FQNNGV, per germline. The V end was cut by 0 bases, the J end by 4 bases, with 16 bases between. CDR3 sequence: CASSLDRGRPLNQPQHF. CDR3 in DNA: TGTGCCAGCAGCTTAGATCGAGGGCGGCCCCTAAATCAGCCCCAGCATTTT.

This clone was recorded many times. This rearrangement joins TRBV19 to TRBJ2-7; 11 bases match TRBD2. From germline, CDR1 is LNHDA and CDR2 SQIVND (reference sequence). The V and J ends lost 5 bases and 3 bases, in that order; junction bases with no gene match: 12. The CDR3 sequence is 17 residues long. The CDR3 sequence: CASSGGTSGTQNYEQYF. As DNA, the CDR3 is TGTGCCAGTAGTGGCGGGACTAGCGGTACACAGAACTACGAGCAGTACTTC. Based on the CDR3 plus reference TRBV19 and TRBJ2-7, the full variable domain is DGGITQSPKYLFRKEGQNVTLSCEQNLNHDAMYWYRQDPGQGLRLIYYSQIVNDFQKGDIAEGYSVSREKKESFPLTVTSAQKNPTAFYLCASSGGTSGTQNYEQYFGPGTRLTVT.

V usage is TRBV7-2 and J usage is TRBJ2-1; D might be TRBD1 (6 bases). The CDR3 runs to 16 residues. CDR1 and CDR2 (germline): SGHTA, FQGNSA. V was trimmed by 5 bases and J by 9 bases, leaving 23 bases between them. The DNA of the CDR3 is TGTGCCAGCAGCACCCCCCCGGGACAACCCTGGGGTGAGCAGTTCTTC. As protein: CASSTPPGQPWGEQFF.

The table lists this clone with a few counts. This CDR3 reads CATSGTGANNQPQHF. CDR3 coding DNA: TGTGCCACCAGTGGCACAGGGGCCAACAATCAGCCCCAGCATTTT. The V call is TRBV24-1, the J call TRBJ1-5; 7 nucleotides match TRBD1. Germline V gene data show CDR1 as KGHDR and CDR2 as SFDVKD. CDR3 length: 15 amino acids. The ends lost 5 bases at V and 3 bases at J; junction bases unmatched: 6.

The rearrangement joins TRBV4-3 to TRBJ1-1, with a tentative D call TRBD1 (5 bases). Trimming stripped 5 bases from V and 1 base from J, with 8 bases between. The CDR3 is 13 residues long. Germline V gives CDR1 LGHNA, CDR2 YSLEER. CDR3 bases: TGCGCCAGCAGCTTCGACAGGAACACTGAAGCTTTCTTT. Residues: CASSFDRNTEAFF.

J is TRBJ1-1 and V is TRBV5-1, with no clear D. Trimming took 0 bases from V and 3 from J, leaving 15 bases between them. Germline CDR1 is SGHRS and CDR2 is YFSETQ. The CDR3 runs to 16 residues. The CDR3 sequence is CASSLGLRGWDTEAFF. The CDR3 nucleotides are TGCGCCAGCAGCTTGGGGTTACGGGGATGGGACACTGAAGCTTTCTTT.

The chain is built from TRBV2 and TRBJ2-7; 9 bases map to TRBD2. CDR3 size: 14 residues. CDR1 and CDR2 (germline): SNHLY, FYNNEI. J was trimmed by 8 bases and V by 3 bases; bases with no gene match: 8. The CDR3 DNA is TGTGCCAGCAGTGAGATTAGCGGGAGAGAAAAGCAGTACTTC. It is translated as CASSEISGREKQYF.